This T cell receptor (beta chain) is from a study of blood T cell repertoires in COVID-19 (dated by TCRdb to the early 2020s). In the study overall: The collaborator samples originated in the United States, Italy and Spain and spanned the acute and convalescent phases of COVID-19. The material from the prospective study consisted of cDNA or gDNA derived from T cells, B-cell-depleted T cells, or PBMCs. The dataset comprised deeply sampled blood TCRbeta repertoires from subjects exposed to, actively infected with, or recovered from COVID-19. The repertoires were made available in a free public database intended to serve as a resource for research on the immune response to SARS-CoV-2. The samples were drawn from the first 160 participants of the ongoing ImmuneRACE study and from over a thousand subjects provided by 6 global collaborators. A de-identified subject ID, COVID-19 status, age in years and sex were almost always included in the sample metadata. HLA class I and class II types, where available, came from metadata supplied by the sample provider rather than from assay-based typing.

Details on this clone: Its antigen target is currently unknown. The input lacks base qualities; no much larger clone sits a single base away.

Participants in the prospective study were aged roughly 18 to 89 years, lived in 24 United States geographic areas, and enrolled through a virtual design. Cohort assignment in the prospective study relied on participant-reported clinical history from a screening survey and a study questionnaire. For ImmuneRACE Cohort 3, a participant was defined as recovered based on two consecutive negative NP/OP PCR tests, clearance by a healthcare professional, or resolution of symptoms. In the prospective study, whole blood, serum and a nasopharyngeal or oropharyngeal swab were collected from each participant by mobile phlebotomists. Participants in the prospective study had the option to provide additional blood draws and questionnaires over a roughly 2-month period. Blood samples from the prospective study were shipped frozen or at room temperature prior to DNA extraction. The immunoSEQ Assay, a bias-controlled multiplex PCR, was used to amplify TCRbeta CDR3 regions from genomic DNA. As for how the authors treated the data: The number of nucleated cells in each sample was estimated by amplification of reference gene primers within the assay. To quantify the absolute abundance of each unique TCRbeta CDR3 rearrangement, sequence reads were collapsed and filtered. For each sample, productive Simpson clonality was calculated by taking the square root of Simpson's diversity index across productive rearrangements. The clones in this table, taken by TCRdb from immuneACCESS, are in-frame only. Not every clone is retained; where verified, under half of the shortfall comes from an unresolved V gene, and the cause of the rest is unknown. Clonal size and the V and J genes are those of that table, whereas D and trimming came from the DNA. Counted in this sample were around 140,000 clones; roughly 85% of them appeared once. The top ten clonotypes cover less than 5.5% of the sample.

The full study reports these points: Clinical and demographic metadata were provided uncurated, with the amount varying by source and participant.

Sequenced material: PBMCs or T cells enriched from blood (not recorded which). This sequence was found in a man aged 50-59 years who had recovered from COVID-19.

The nucleotide sequence reads as follows: TGTGCCAGCAGCAGAGGGTCTCTAGCCAAAAACATTCAGTACTTC. The encoded protein is CASSRGSLAKNIQYF. The V and J segments used are TRBV6-5 and TRBJ2-4; possibly the D gene is TRBD2, per 5 matching bases. The germline V gene provides CDR1 MNHEY and CDR2 SVGAGI. V loses 6 bases of germline sequence and J loses 0 bases, and the interval between the two ends is 12 bases. The CDR3 covers 15 residues, taking in both the cysteine and the phenylalanine. The CDR3 DNA has 45 bases and is translated from base 1.